This TCR beta chain appears in the sequencing data of a study of T cell responses to AZD1222 COVID-19 vaccine. Sequenced by immunoSEQ multiplex PCR; TCRdb stores in-frame clones only, minus some. Among about 170,000 clones listed, 70% to 90% were seen once. The CDR3 spans 13 residues. V was shortened by 3 bases and J by 5 bases, with 11 bases between the two germline ends. CDR1 and CDR2 from the germline V gene are SGHNT and YYREEE (reference sequence). The clonotype originates from an adult who received the AZD1222 COVID-19 vaccine. The sequences come from peripheral blood, collected 28 days after the second AZD1222 dose. The chain links TRBV5-4 to TRBJ2-5; no clear D. The chain's CDR3 is CASSSRCSETQYF. CDR3 DNA sequence: TGTGCCAGCAGCTCCCGGTGTTCGGAGACCCAGTACTTC.